This T cell receptor beta chain was recovered during a study of blood T cells in healthy people across ages. Findings of the study overall: PBMCs left unsorted prevented a conclusive naive versus antigen-experienced comparison. More naive CD4+ cells and higher diversity were found in long-lived than in aged donors.

Together with a sample-barcoded 5' primer, a J-beta primer mix was included in a second PCR lasting about 6 to 12 cycles. TCRdb reprocessed the 5' RACE reads via MiXCR and lists one record per CDR3 protein. The sample yields about 1 million distinct CDR3 sequences, 40% to 50% seen once. This CDR3 region has 13 residues. CDR1 and CDR2 (germline): SGHTA, FQGNSA. V lost 1 base and J 8 bases, leaving 9 bases between the germline ends. The donors, healthy Caucasians from Russia, were aged roughly 6 to 90. The authors drew roughly 9.8 milliliters of peripheral blood from each donor. As for this clonotype: As yet, its antigen is unknown.

This sequence originates from a woman aged 55 to 70 in good health. The sequenced sample was blood. The V and J genes are TRBV7-2 and TRBJ2-1, with D uncertain. The CDR3 DNA reads TGTGCCAGCAGCTTAGGCCAACTATATGAGCAGTTCTTC. Amino acid sequence: CASSLGQLYEQFF.